Here is one T cell receptor beta chain with its context. Antigen: not known. TCRdb's table, derived via immunoSEQ multiplex PCR, lists solely in-frame clones and lacks some. Here the sample spans fewer than 45,000 clones, about 88% being singletons. This record comes from a study of PD-1 blockade in classical Hodgkin lymphoma. Study information: The patients were dosed with nivolumab 3 mg/kg, infused intravenously every 2 weeks.

Findings and limits, study-wide: Repertoires differed for reasons still undefined, possibly disease activity or prior therapy. Newly diagnosed patients had baseline TCR diversity that was reportedly lower than that of healthy donors.

The CDR3 extends over 12 amino acids. Trimming took off 7 bases at V and 6 bases at J, with 7 bases between the two ends. Per the germline V gene, CDR1 is MDHEN and CDR2 is SYDVKM. Every patient was affected by relapse after autologous stem cell transplantation, while exposure to brentuximab vedotin was not uniform. This chain connects TRBV28 to TRBJ1-6; tentative D call: TRBD1 (5 bases). This clonotype originated in a human donor with classical Hodgkin lymphoma. The sample here was peripheral blood mononuclear cells (PBMCs), taken before the second cycle of nivolumab. Here the CDR3 DNA reads TGTGCCAGCAAGGGGCCTAATTCACCCCTCCACTTT. Translating it yields CASKGPNSPLHF.